Listed below are T cell receptor beta chains from one sample, sequenced in a study of blood T cell repertoires in COVID-19. TCRdb's table, derived via immunoSEQ multiplex PCR, lists solely in-frame clones and lacks some. The sample yields roughly 200,000 clones, around 86% seen once. Sequencing was carried out using PBMCs or T cells enriched from blood (not recorded which). These receptors were obtained from a woman between 35 and 50 years old with acute COVID-19. The CDR3 runs from the conserved cysteine through the conserved F or W. The D gene is left open where the match is weak. Rows give clone size only sometimes, using once, few, many, or a class for an expanded clone.

clone size	D gene	V gene	J gene	CDR3 protein	CDR3 DNA
few	TRBD2	TRBV4-1	TRBJ2-7	CASSHHFRLALEGPREQYF	TGCGCCAGCAGCCACCACTTCAGACTAGCCCTGGAGGGTCCTCGAGAGCAGTACTTC
.	TRBD1	TRBV11-2	TRBJ2-5	CASSPDRVGTQYF	TGTGCCAGCAGCCCGGACAGGGTGGGGACCCAGTACTTC
.	.	TRBV11-3	TRBJ2-7	CASSRSGEQYF	TGTGCCAGCAGCCGTAGCGGCGAGCAGTACTTC
.	.	TRBV28	TRBJ1-5	CASSSAVQPQHF	TGTGCCAGCAGTTCAGCGGTGCAGCCCCAGCATTTT
.	.	TRBV28	TRBJ1-2	CASSFFGREYGYTF	TGTGCCAGCAGTTTCTTTGGGAGGGAATATGGCTACACCTTC
once	TRBD1	TRBV20-1	TRBJ1-3	CSASPGTGLSGNTIYF	TGCAGTGCTAGTCCCGGGACAGGGCTCTCTGGAAACACCATATATTTT
.	TRBD2	TRBV5-4	TRBJ2-7	CASSFFAGLAQISYEQYF	TGTGCCAGCAGCTTCTTCGCCGGACTAGCGCAAATCTCCTACGAGCAGTACTTC
.	TRBD1	TRBV28	TRBJ1-6	CASSWDRGRTSPLHF	TGTGCCAGCAGTTGGGACAGGGGGCGCACCTCACCCCTCCACTTT
.	TRBD2	TRBV18	TRBJ2-1	CASSPLAGLNNEQFF	TGTGCCAGCTCACCACTAGCGGGGCTTAACAATGAGCAGTTCTTC
.	.	TRBV5-1	TRBJ1-1	CASSLVTAMNTEAFF	TGCGCCAGCAGCTTGGTTACAGCCATGAACACTGAAGCTTTCTTT
.	TRBD2	TRBV15	TRBJ2-7	CATSRAGGSSYEQYF	TGTGCCACCAGCAGAGCGGGAGGGAGCTCCTACGAGCAGTACTTC
once	.	TRBV12-2	TRBJ2-2	CASRLAHIAGGPNTGELFF	TGTGCAAGTCGCTTAGCCCATATAGCGGGAGGCCCAAACACCGGGGAGCTGTTTTTT
.	TRBD2	TRBV4-2	TRBJ2-5	CASSQVVSSGAGETQYF	TGTGCCAGCAGCCAAGTGGTCTCTAGCGGGGCGGGGGAGACCCAGTACTTC
.	TRBD2	TRBV3-1/TRBV3-2	TRBJ2-1	CASSLPGTINNEQFF	TGTGCCAGCAGCCTGCCAGGGACTATCAACAATGAGCAGTTCTTC
.	.	TRBV4-3	TRBJ2-5	CASSPLGADQETQYF	TGCGCCAGCAGCCCTCTGGGAGCGGACCAAGAGACCCAGTACTTC
.	TRBD1	TRBV5-1	TRBJ2-5	CASSNGQGEETQYF	TGCGCCAGCAGCAATGGACAGGGGGAAGAGACCCAGTACTTC
.	.	TRBV19	TRBJ1-1	CASSFRDNLRTEAFF	TGTGCCAGTAGCTTCCGGGACAACTTACGCACTGAAGCTTTCTTT
.	TRBD1	TRBV19	TRBJ1-3	CASGDRQPGNTIYF	TGTGCCAGTGGGGACAGGCAACCAGGAAACACCATATATTTT
.	.	TRBV7-6	TRBJ2-2	CASSLEAQGGTGELFF	TGTGCCAGCAGCTTAGAGGCTCAGGGGGGTACCGGGGAGCTGTTTTTT
few	.	TRBV7-2	TRBJ2-3	CASTYAGDTQYF	TGTGCCAGCACCTACGCGGGGGATACGCAGTATTTT
.	.	TRBV6-2/TRBV6-3	TRBJ2-1	CASSYSVESYNEQFF	TGTGCCAGCAGTTACTCCGTAGAGTCCTACAATGAGCAGTTCTTC
.	.	TRBV9	TRBJ1-1	CASSPTVANTEAFF	TGTGCCAGCAGCCCCACGGTTGCTAACACTGAAGCTTTCTTT
.	.	TRBV6-5	TRBJ1-6	CATKFDRSNSPLHF	TGTGCCACCAAATTTGACAGGTCTAATTCACCCCTCCACTTT
.	TRBD1	TRBV19	TRBJ2-5	CASSILGGWRETQYF	TGTGCCAGTAGTATCCTAGGGGGCTGGAGGGAGACCCAGTACTTC
.	.	TRBV5-1	TRBJ2-7	CASSPPGSIYEQYF	TGCGCCAGCAGTCCCCCAGGTTCGATCTACGAGCAGTACTTC
.	.	TRBV30	TRBJ1-5	CAWRGSGGSNQPQHF	TGTGCCTGGAGGGGGTCCGGGGGGAGCAATCAGCCCCAGCATTTT
.	TRBD2	TRBV9	TRBJ2-7	CASSVATSGIYEQYF	TGTGCCAGCAGCGTAGCTACTAGCGGGATCTACGAGCAGTACTTC
.	.	TRBV15	TRBJ2-6	CATRQDSGANVLTF	TGTGCCACTAGACAGGACTCTGGGGCCAACGTCCTGACTTTC
.	.	TRBV19	TRBJ1-5	CASSIRTEQPQHF	TGTGCCAGTAGTATTCGAACGGAGCAGCCCCAGCATTTT
.	TRBD2	TRBV7-2	TRBJ2-7	CASSLRGGSGSYEQYF	TGTGCCAGCAGCTTAAGGGGGGGAAGCGGGAGCTACGAGCAGTACTTC
.	TRBD1	TRBV10-2	TRBJ2-7	CASSAAQGVGEQYF	TGCGCCAGCAGTGCGGCCCAGGGGGTTGGGGAGCAGTACTTC
.	TRBD2	TRBV9	TRBJ2-1	CASSAPSTAGERNEQFF	TGTGCCAGCAGCGCCCCGTCGACAGCGGGAGAACGGAATGAGCAGTTCTTC
.	.	TRBV28	TRBJ1-2	CASRYTGYSGYTF	TGTGCCAGCAGATATACAGGGTATAGTGGCTACACCTTC
once	TRBD1	TRBV4-1	TRBJ2-3	CASSPGTGGNTDTQYF	TGCGCCAGCAGCCCAGGGACAGGGGGAAACACAGATACGCAGTATTTT
.	.	TRBV15	TRBJ1-1	CATSTWGGMNTEAFF	TGTGCCACCAGCACCTGGGGAGGAATGAACACTGAAGCTTTCTTT
.	TRBD2	TRBV28	TRBJ2-5	CASSVLAGVRETQYF	TGTGCCAGCAGTGTCCTAGCGGGAGTCAGGGAGACCCAGTACTTC
.	.	TRBV7-3	TRBJ2-3	CASSLVTGITDTQYF	TGTGCCAGCAGCCTGGTAACAGGGATCACAGATACGCAGTATTTT
.	.	TRBV19	TRBJ1-1	CASSILNRVAFF	TGTGCCAGTAGTATACTGAACAGGGTGGCTTTCTTT
.	.	TRBV28	TRBJ1-5	CASSSPGWNQPQHF	TGTGCCAGCAGTTCTCCAGGGTGGAATCAGCCCCAGCATTTT
few	TRBD1	TRBV11-1	TRBJ1-2	CASSLGQGAAGYTF	TGTGCCAGCAGCCTCGGACAGGGGGCAGCGGGCTACACCTTC
.	.	TRBV6-2/TRBV6-3	TRBJ1-1	CASSSIWTDRRGAEAFF	TGTGCCAGCAGTTCGATTTGGACAGATCGGCGCGGCGCTGAAGCTTTCTTT
.	TRBD1	TRBV19	TRBJ1-6	CASSIRTGGNSPLHF	TGTGCCAGTAGTATCAGGACAGGGGGTAATTCACCCCTCCACTTT
.	.	TRBV7-2	TRBJ2-7	CASSLFDSSYEQYF	TGTGCCAGCAGCTTATTCGATAGCTCCTACGAGCAGTACTTC
few	.	TRBV5-5	TRBJ1-2	CASSLAGTNYGYTF	TGTGCCAGCAGCTTAGCCGGGACAAACTATGGCTACACCTTC
once	TRBD2	TRBV2	TRBJ2-1	CASTLSGTNYNEQFF	TGTGCCAGCACGCTTAGCGGGACAAACTACAATGAGCAGTTCTTC
.	.	TRBV7-6	TRBJ2-1	CASSSSVSSYNEQFF	TGTGCCAGCAGCTCGAGTGTAAGCTCCTACAATGAGCAGTTCTTC
.	TRBD1	TRBV27	TRBJ2-3	CASRLTGTGVADTQYF	TGTGCCAGCAGGCTAACCGGGACAGGGGTTGCGGATACGCAGTATTTT
.	.	TRBV2	TRBJ2-7	CASNRIGGGTYEQYF	TGTGCCAGCAACAGGATAGGGGGAGGGACCTACGAGCAGTACTTC
few	TRBD1	TRBV27	TRBJ2-4	CASSPGQGQTKNIQYF	TGTGCCAGCAGTCCAGGACAGGGACAAACCAAAAACATTCAGTACTTC
.	.	TRBV27	TRBJ1-1	CASSLSGSNTEAFF	TGTGCCAGCAGTTTATCGGGCAGTAACACTGAAGCTTTCTTT
.	TRBD1	TRBV24-1	TRBJ2-7	CATSDPRTGAYEQYF	TGTGCCACCAGTGACCCAAGGACAGGGGCCTACGAGCAGTACTTC
.	.	TRBV20-1	TRBJ2-7	CSARPDYEQYF	TGCAGTGCTAGGCCAGACTACGAGCAGTACTTC
.	TRBD1	TRBV7-6	TRBJ1-4	CASSLKLAGQNEKLFF	TGTGCCAGCAGCTTAAAATTAGCGGGACAGAATGAAAAACTGTTTTTT
once	.	TRBV7-9	TRBJ1-4	CASSLGDTSTNEKLFF	TGTGCCAGCAGCTTAGGGGACACGTCAACTAATGAAAAACTGTTTTTT
.	.	TRBV7-9	TRBJ2-2	CASPGGNTGELFF	TGTGCCAGCCCCGGGGGGAACACCGGGGAGCTGTTTTTT
.	.	TRBV11-2	TRBJ1-2	CASSLDRGQGSSHGYTF	TGTGCCAGCAGCTTAGATCGGGGTCAGGGGTCTTCTCATGGCTACACCTTC
.	TRBD2	TRBV7-2	TRBJ2-7	CASSLDSSSGPSYEQYF	TGTGCCAGCAGCTTGGACTCATCTAGCGGACCCTCCTACGAGCAGTACTTC
.	.	TRBV28	TRBJ1-6	CASRTQGPNSPLHF	TGTGCCAGCAGGACCCAGGGTCCCAATTCACCCCTCCACTTT
.	TRBD1	TRBV6-6	TRBJ2-7	CASSYRGQSYEQYF	TGTGCCAGCAGTTACAGGGGACAGAGCTACGAGCAGTACTTC